This T cell receptor (beta chain) was sequenced in a study of T cells after yellow fever vaccination (dated by TCRdb to between 2017 and 2020). Concerning the study at large: Libraries from fractions with low cell numbers were prepared with the SMART-Seq v4 Ultra Low Input RNA kit. Two healthy male donors made up the cohort, one aged 18 to 29 years and the other aged 30 to 39 years. Blood was drawn at multiple timepoints before and after primary and secondary immunization, with bulk PBMC replicates and cell subsets isolated. To follow T-cell clones before and after primary and booster YFV17D yellow fever vaccination, bulk TCR alpha and beta repertoires were sequenced over time. Broad study findings and their caveats: Because the study included only two donors, the extent to which the findings can be generalized is limited. A small share of clonotypes occurred in both CD4 and CD8 compartments, likely arising from convergent recombination. Most clones expanded after primary vaccination were re-detected after the booster (96% of CD4 and around 88% of CD8), suggesting broad memory maintenance. Compared with the primary T-cell response, the secondary T-cell response was weaker but faster, peaking on day 5 rather than day 15. Because abundant contaminating clonotypes from the bulk population could be contained in FACS-sorted repertoires, computational filtering was required.

TCR cDNA was synthesized by 5'RACE template switching, through which a universal primer site and unique molecular identifiers were introduced. Priming of cDNA synthesis was performed from both the TCR alpha and TCR beta constant segments. Library amplification involved two PCR steps, and the second step added sample barcodes and sequencing adapters. Sequencing of the libraries was done on either Illumina HiSeq 2500 (2x100 bp) or NovaSeq (2x150 bp). The authors' pipeline ran thus. MIGEC handled demultiplexing of reads and collapsing into UMI consensus sequences, while MiXCR performed V(D)J alignment. Clonotypes responding to the vaccine were identified with edgeR on replicate PBMC samples, with the criteria of FDR below 0.01 and a log2 fold change above 5 up to day 15. Each bulk clonotype received a CD4 or CD8 identity based on whether the sequenced CD4 or CD8 repertoire contained that clonotype at higher abundance. The raw public reads went through TCRdb reprocessing: fastp at Q25, MiXCR clone calling, in-frame beta chains kept. Rows are unified per CDR3 protein, each entry keeping the most common DNA and genes. The V and J calls and clone size come from TCRdb's table, not from the authors' own analysis. The sample table shows around 360,000 distinct CDR3 sequences, and around a tenth are seen once. Roughly 18% of the sample is in the top ten clones.

The sample's treatment or condition, from its label and the paper: live attenuated yellow fever vaccine strain. Two biological replicates of bulk PBMCs were collected at each blood-draw timepoint. A standard Ficoll-Paque protocol was used to isolate PBMCs from peripheral blood. TriZol was used to extract RNA from bulk PBMCs, CD4 and CD8 fractions, and dextramer-positive and dextramer-negative fractions. To note about this clonotype: Its antigen is currently not known. The input lacks base qualities; no much larger clone sits a single base away.

After removal of 0 bases from V and 3 bases from J, the junction retains 5 bases not matched to a gene. Inclusive of the bounding cysteine and phenylalanine, the CDR3 is 15 residues long. The CDR3 DNA has 45 bases and is translated from base 1. As encoded in the germline V gene, CDR1 is SGHRS while CDR2 is YFSETQ. This receptor chain uses TRBV5-1 and TRBJ2-7, and TRBD1 aligns with 8 junction nucleotides. The sequencing used PBMCs, collected on the day of the first yellow fever vaccination. The receptor's source is a man aged 18-30 years who received the YFV17D yellow fever vaccine. The nucleotide sequence is TGCGCCAGCAGCTTGGGACAGGGGCCCATCTACGAGCAGTACTTC. This sequence encodes CASSLGQGPIYEQYF.